Presented here are 29 T cell receptor beta chains from one specimen sequenced in a study of post-analysis software for immune sequencing data. General study results and limits: TRBV segments more frequent in patients than in controls numbered five and included TRBV5-6, TRBV5-1 and TRBV20-1.

Their specific antigens are unknown. TCR beta cDNA libraries had unique molecular identifiers. TCRdb reanalysed the PCR reads using MiXCR and keeps one entry per CDR3 protein. The repertoire has fewer than 700,000 distinct CDR3 sequences, roughly 47% of them found once; the top ten carry more than 1.5%. The sample taken for sequencing was blood. The receptors come from a girl between 5 and 17 years old with multiple sclerosis.

The chain is built from TRBV7-9 and TRBJ2-5; possible D gene TRBD2, 7 bases. With 11 bases removed from V and 11 bases from J, the gap between germline ends came to 24 bases. The CDR3 spans 13 residues. Per the germline V gene, CDR1 is SEHNR and CDR2 is FQNEAQ (reference sequence). The CDR3 nucleotides read TGTGCCCAAGGGAGAGGGGGGGGCCATGAGCAGTACTTC. Translation gives CAQGRGGGHEQYF.

The J gene is TRBJ2-1, the V gene TRBV12-3 or TRBV12-4; tentatively, D is TRBD1 or TRBD2 (6 bases each). The CDR3 length is 14 residues. The V end was cut by 8 bases, the J end by 8 bases, with 19 bases between. The CDR3 DNA follows: TGTGCCAGCGTCGACGGTGGGGGGCGCGATGAGCAGTTCTTC. Protein product: CASVDGGGRDEQFF.

Turning to this clonotype: One end of the junction varies from germline; a read error may be responsible. The gene calls are TRBV12-3 or TRBV12-4 and TRBJ2-5, with 7 bases that match TRBD1. The CDR3 is 15 amino acids. The CDR3, as DNA: TGTGCCAGCAGTGCCAACAGGGGCGGCCAAGAGACCCAGTACTTT. It is translated as CASSANRGGQETQYF.

This clonotype was seen a handful of times. The J gene is TRBJ2-7, the V gene TRBV7-2; no reliable D call. There are 11 residues in the CDR3. Germline assignment: CDR1 SGHTA and CDR2 FQGNSA. V was pared by 7 bases and J by 10 bases, with 14 bases between. DNA for the CDR3: TGTGCCAGCACCACGAAGGGAACCCAGTACTTC. Amino acids: CASTTKGTQYF.

This chain uses TRBV6-2 or TRBV6-3 with TRBJ1-1; weak D call: TRBD1 (5 bases). Germline CDR1 reads MNHEY; CDR2 reads SVGEGT. This CDR3 spans 15 amino acids. The V and J ends lost 6 bases and 1 base respectively, with 15 bases between them. CDR3 sequence (DNA): TGTGCCAGCAGACCCCAGGGATTCCCGAACACTGAAGCTTTCTTT. Its translation is CASRPQGFPNTEAFF.

This clonotype was seen a few times. The CDR3 coding sequence is TGTGCCAGCAGTTTAGGCCCCCCACAGGGGGCGCGTGGTCAGCCCCAGCATTTT. Translated: CASSLGPPQGARGQPQHF. The chain uses TRBV12-3 or TRBV12-4 and TRBJ1-5, with TRBD1 matching over 9 bases. Trimming at V came to 1 base and at J to 6 bases, leaving 13 bases not matched to a gene. The CDR3 contains 18 residues.

The J gene is TRBJ1-2, the V gene TRBV18; 8 nucleotides align to TRBD1. This CDR3 contains 16 residues. V gave up 3 bases and J gave up 4 bases; unmatched junction bases: 10. Germline V gene lookup returns CDR1 KGHSH and CDR2 LQKENI. CDR3 amino acids: CASSPRGQGAFYGYTF. The CDR3 bases are TGTGCCAGCTCACCGCGGGGGCAGGGGGCATTCTATGGCTACACCTTC.

The chain joins TRBV5-1 to TRBJ1-1; D gene unclear. The ends were cut back, 4 bases at V and 4 bases at J, with 17 bases in the middle. The CDR3 runs to 15 residues. Germline V gene data show CDR1 as SGHRS and CDR2 as YFSETQ. The CDR3 sequence is CASSQQQRPRTEAFF. CDR3 sequence (DNA): TGCGCCAGCAGCCAACAACAGCGGCCCCGCACTGAAGCTTTCTTT. Full variable domain (remainder filled in from reference TRBV5-1 and TRBJ1-1): KAGVTQTPRYLIKTRGQQVTLSCSPISGHRSVSWYQQTPGQGLQFLFEYFSETQRNKGNFPGRFSGRQFSNSRSEMNVSTLELGDSALYLCASSQQQRPRTEAFFGQGTRLTVV.

By share of the sample, this clonotype is medium-sized. The chain joins TRBV12-3 or TRBV12-4 to TRBJ2-5, with 7 bases fitting TRBD2. This CDR3 comprises 14 residues. The ends lost 4 bases at V and 4 bases at J; junction bases unmatched: 6. The CDR3 is CASSSSGEGETQYF. The CDR3 DNA reads TGTGCCAGCAGTTCATCCGGGGAGGGAGAGACCCAGTACTTC.

The chain joins TRBV10-3 to TRBJ2-5; the match to TRBD2 covers 13 bases. Germline V CDR1 and CDR2: ENHRY, SYGVKD. The CDR3 has 16 residues. With 11 bases clipped from V and 5 bases from J, the junction kept 14 bases outside the gene matches. The CDR3 sequence is CAASALAGGRTETQYF. In nucleotides, the CDR3 is TGTGCCGCCAGCGCACTAGCGGGAGGGCGGACGGAGACCCAGTACTTC.

The rearrangement uses TRBV6-1 and TRBJ1-2, with TRBD1 matching over 7 bases. Germline lookup yields CDR1 MNHNS and CDR2 SASEGT. With V trimmed by 2 bases and J by 5 bases, 5 bases remained unmatched. The CDR3 is 14 amino acids. For the CDR3, the DNA is TGTGCCAGCAGTGAACCCGCAGGGGGGTATGGCTACACCTTC. Its translation is CASSEPAGGYGYTF.

This clonotype was seen repeatedly, ten times or more. The rearrangement joins TRBV6-2 or TRBV6-3 to TRBJ2-7; D possibly matches TRBD1 or TRBD2 (5 bases each). Trimming shortened V by 5 bases and J by 4 bases, and 27 bases separated the two germline ends. This CDR3 is built from 18 residues. Germline V lookup: CDR1 MNHEY, CDR2 SVGEGT. CDR3 residues: CASSAYLWPGAASYEQYF. The CDR3 DNA reads as TGTGCCAGCAGTGCCTACCTATGGCCCGGGGCCGCTTCGTACGAGCAGTACTTC.

This clonotype was observed a handful of times. The chain couples TRBV6-5 to TRBJ1-2, with D possibly matching TRBD1 (6 bases). The V gene's germline CDR1 is MNHEY and CDR2 SVGAGI. The CDR3 covers 14 residues. V shed 3 bases and J shed 2 bases, with 10 bases lying between them. The CDR3 coding sequence is TGTGCCAGCAGTTATTCCACAGGGAACTATGGCTACACCTTC. As protein: CASSYSTGNYGYTF.

This chain links TRBV12-3 or TRBV12-4 with TRBJ2-7; D unclear. Trimming stripped 5 bases from V and 4 bases from J, with 12 bases between. The CDR3 has 13 amino acids. The CDR3 reads CASSLGVWYEQYF. In DNA, the CDR3 is TGTGCCAGCAGTCTCGGAGTATGGTACGAGCAGTACTTC.

Concerning this clonotype: Its ends do not fully match the called genes, so a read error is possible. The chain is built from TRBV20-1 and TRBJ1-6; D is possibly TRBD1 (6 bases). Germline assignment: CDR1 DFQATT and CDR2 SNEGSKA (reference sequence). This CDR3 spans 16 amino acids. The CDR3 nucleotides are TGCAGTGCTAGATCCCTGGGGGGCTGGGGTGATTCGCCCCTCCACTTT. Translated: CSARSLGGWGDSPLHF.

This clonotype was picked up a small number of times. The chain joins TRBV7-2 to TRBJ2-1; 8 bases fit TRBD2. Trimming at V came to 1 base and at J to 9 bases, leaving 5 bases not matched to a gene. This CDR3 region has 14 residues. Germline V gene lookup returns CDR1 SGHTA and CDR2 FQGNSA. The CDR3 DNA is TGTGCCAGCAGCTTAGGACGGGGGGGGGGTGAGCAGTTCTTC. As protein: CASSLGRGGGEQFF.

In its sample, this clonotype was seen a few times. The chain couples TRBV5-1 to TRBJ2-5; D may be TRBD1 or TRBD2 (5 bases each). The end of the DNA aligns better with TRBJ2-7, so the J call may be wrong. This CDR3 has 12 amino acids. Germline-derived CDR1 and CDR2 are SGHRS and YFSETQ. CDR3 amino acids: CASSLVGTEQYF. The CDR3 bases are TGCGCCAGCAGCTTGGTGGGGACCGAGCAGTACTTC.

Concerning this clonotype: Germline is not matched at one junction end, which may reflect a read error. The V and J genes are TRBV7-9 and TRBJ2-5, with D tentatively TRBD2 (5 bases). This CDR3 region has 14 residues. Germline V gene data show CDR1 as SEHNR and CDR2 as FQNEAQ (reference sequence). The CDR3 sequence is CASSLAWSPAEQYF. CDR3 DNA: TGTGCCAGCAGCCTAGCCTGGTCTCCCGCAGAGCAGTACTTC.

This clonotype was recorded a few times. The rearrangement uses TRBV15 and TRBJ2-3, with D maybe TRBD1 (5 bases). V dropped 0 bases and J dropped 0 bases, with 10 bases sitting between them. The CDR3 runs 16 residues. The V gene's germline CDR1 is LNHNV and CDR2 YYDKDF (reference sequence). The CDR3 sequence: CATSRDRQFSTDTQYF. The DNA of the CDR3 is TGTGCCACCAGCAGAGATCGACAGTTTAGCACAGATACGCAGTATTTT. The variable domain in full, with the rest retrieved from reference TRBV15 and TRBJ2-3, is DAMVIQNPRYQVTQFGKPVTLSCSQTLNHNVMYWYQQKSSQAPKLLFHYYDKDFNNEADTPDNFQSRRPNTSFCFLDIRSPGLGDTAMYLCATSRDRQFSTDTQYFGPGTRLTVL.

This chain uses TRBV12-3 or TRBV12-4 with TRBJ1-2, with a weak D call TRBD1 (6 bases). Trimming shortened V by 6 bases and J by 6 bases, and 17 bases separated the two germline ends. This CDR3 has 14 amino acids. The chain's CDR3 is CASSQLTGLDGYTF. As DNA, the CDR3 is TGTGCCAGCAGCCAACTTACAGGGTTGGATGGCTACACCTTC.

This rearrangement joins TRBV7-9 to TRBJ2-1; TRBD2 aligns across 9 bases. The CDR3 loop spans 16 amino acids. Germline loops: CDR1 SEHNR, CDR2 FQNEAQ (reference sequence). V shed 5 bases and J 7 bases; nucleotides not matched to a gene: 12. The CDR3 here is CASSQRRAGGWNEQFF. CDR3 coding DNA: TGTGCCAGCAGCCAGAGGAGGGCGGGAGGGTGGAATGAGCAGTTCTTC.

The chain recombines TRBV12-3 or TRBV12-4 with TRBJ1-4; D may be TRBD1 (5 bases). This CDR3 comprises 13 residues. V gave up 5 bases and J gave up 4 bases, with 8 bases separating them. CDR3 DNA: TGTGCCAGCAGTAGACAGATTAATGAAAAACTGTTTTTT. It encodes CASSRQINEKLFF.

This chain connects TRBV6-5 to TRBJ2-2; D is perhaps TRBD1 (5 bases). This CDR3 is built from 16 residues. V lost 0 bases and J lost 2, with 10 bases in between. The germline gives CDR1 MNHEY, CDR2 SVGAGI. The CDR3 loop is CASSYSRATNTGELFF. The CDR3 DNA is TGTGCCAGCAGTTACTCCAGGGCAACTAACACCGGGGAGCTGTTTTTT.

This clonotype was seen only a few times. The chain couples TRBV4-2 to TRBJ2-7; D ambiguous. CDR3 length equals 14 residues. Trimming left V 4 bases short and J 2 bases short, with 12 bases between. The germline V gene encodes CDR1 LGHNA and CDR2 YNFKEQ. The chain's CDR3 is CASSPSSATYEQYF. The CDR3 DNA is TGTGCCAGCAGCCCGTCATCGGCTACCTACGAGCAGTACTTC.

In its sample, this clonotype was seen a few times. J is TRBJ2-2 and V is TRBV12-3 or TRBV12-4; D is ambiguous. This CDR3 spans 13 amino acids. CDR3 in amino acids: CAINGVGTGELFF. CDR3 coding DNA: TGTGCGATCAATGGGGTGGGCACCGGGGAGCTGTTTTTT.

The rearrangement links TRBV14 to TRBJ2-7, with TRBD1 matching 8 bases. V dropped 4 bases and J dropped 3; count of bases not matched to a gene: 8. Germline CDR1 is SGHDN and CDR2 is FVKESK. The CDR3 loop spans 15 amino acids. In nucleotides, the CDR3 is TGTGCCAGCAGCCCAGGACAGGGCGTCGTCTACGAGCAGTACTTC. This sequence encodes CASSPGQGVVYEQYF.

This clonotype turned up a few times. The V and J genes are TRBV4-2 and TRBJ2-7; 7 positions match TRBD1. In germline, CDR1 is LGHNA, CDR2 YNFKEQ. The CDR3 runs 14 residues. Trimming removed 1 base from V and 3 bases from J; junction bases left unmatched: 3. The chain's CDR3 is CASSQVGQVYEQYF. Here the CDR3 DNA reads TGTGCCAGCAGCCAAGTTGGACAGGTCTACGAGCAGTACTTC.

The gene calls are TRBV7-9 and TRBJ2-5; unclear D gene. V was shortened by 6 bases and J by 7 bases, with 15 bases between the two germline ends. This CDR3 is 13 amino acids long. Germline V gene data show CDR1 as SEHNR and CDR2 as FQNEAQ (reference sequence). DNA of the CDR3: TGTGCCAGCAGTTCCCCCATGTTCGGGACCCAGTACTTC. Amino acids: CASSSPMFGTQYF.

With respect to this clonotype: This could be a read error, since a much larger clone is one nucleotide away. The chain joins TRBV6-1 to TRBJ2-7; no reliable D call. Trimming cost V 6 bases and J 0 bases, with 3 bases left between them. This CDR3 spans 11 amino acids. Germline CDR1 is MNHNS and CDR2 is SASEGT. The CDR3 here is CASRYSYEQYF. The DNA for the CDR3 is TGTGCCAGCAGGTACTCCTACGAGCAGTACTTC.